This T cell receptor (beta chain) emerged from a study of Ad26.COV2.S vaccination and SARS-CoV-2 variants. Study-wide results and limits: Vaccine and placebo groups showed comparable non-spike TCR breadth.

The V and J ends lost 5 bases and 2 bases, in that order; junction bases with no gene match: 4. The CDR3 has 17 amino acids. Germline loops: CDR1 SGHVS, CDR2 FQNEAQ. To note about this clone: Its antigen is unidentified.

Treatment meaning: 15 to 20 received Ad26.COV2.S at low or high dose, single or two shots; several received placebo; per-sample allocation not given. Day 63 after the first injection of vaccine or placebo was the sampling time. Measured with immunoSEQ multiplex PCR; TCRdb has only the in-frame clones, and not every one. The sample has around 500,000 clones, approximately 90% seen once. The source of this sequence is a person aged 18 to 59 who received the Ad26.COV2.S COVID-19 vaccine or a placebo. The sample here was peripheral blood, taken in a trial of Ad26.COV2.S vaccine versus placebo. The V and J genes are TRBV7-8 and TRBJ2-6, with 12 positions matching TRBD1. The CDR3 bases are TGTGCCAGCAGCCCGGGACAGGGGGCAACTGGGGCCAACGTCCTGACTTTC. Translated, it gives CASSPGQGATGANVLTF.